The present entry profiles one T cell receptor (beta chain) with its context. The antigen is unknown. Using genomic DNA as the template, TCR beta VDJ and CDR3 profiling was carried out. TCRdb used MiXCR to reprocess the reads, holding one entry per CDR3 protein. The sample lists about 160,000 distinct CDR3 sequences, 40% to 60% occurring once. The authors sequenced patients whose flow cytometry had shown CD8+CD57+ cell expansion. Each patient had severe acquired aplastic anemia. These data come from a study of CD8+CD57+ T cells in acquired aplastic anemia. Study at large: CD4+ and CD8+ cells, once sorted, gave DNA averaging approximately 3 ug. Points from the study as a whole: Patients were compared with controls for CD8+ Simpson's diversity, and no significant difference emerged. The number of CD8+ CDR3 sequences shared by patients and controls was around 30.

The CDR3 sequence is 17 residues long. The ends lost 4 bases at V and 9 bases at J; junction bases unmatched: 20. Germline values: CDR1 LNHDA, CDR2 SQIVND (reference sequence). Specimen: sorted CD4+, CD8+, or CD8+CD57+ T cells (not recorded which) from PBMCs. The chain is built from TRBV19 and TRBJ2-5; 7 nucleotides agree with TRBD2. The TCR sequence derives from a human donor with aplastic anemia. This CDR3 is CASSTQRNGLRGEAQYF. In DNA form, the CDR3 reads TGTGCCAGTAGTACCCAGAGGAACGGGCTCCGGGGGGAGGCCCAGTACTTC.